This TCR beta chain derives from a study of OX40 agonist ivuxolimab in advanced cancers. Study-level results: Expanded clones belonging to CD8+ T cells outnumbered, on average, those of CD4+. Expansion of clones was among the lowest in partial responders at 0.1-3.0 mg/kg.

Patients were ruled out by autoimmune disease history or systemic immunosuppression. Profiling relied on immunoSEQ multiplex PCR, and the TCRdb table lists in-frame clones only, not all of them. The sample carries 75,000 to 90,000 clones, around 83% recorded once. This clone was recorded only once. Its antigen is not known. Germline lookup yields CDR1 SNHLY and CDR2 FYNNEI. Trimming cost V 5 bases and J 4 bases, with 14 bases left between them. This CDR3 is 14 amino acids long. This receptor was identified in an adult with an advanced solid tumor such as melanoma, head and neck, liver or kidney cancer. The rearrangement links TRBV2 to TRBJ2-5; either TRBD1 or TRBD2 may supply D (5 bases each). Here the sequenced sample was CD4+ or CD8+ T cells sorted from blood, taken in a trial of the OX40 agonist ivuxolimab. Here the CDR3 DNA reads TGTGCCAGCAGTCCCATGACGGGGCGAGAGACCCAGTACTTC. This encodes CASSPMTGRETQYF.